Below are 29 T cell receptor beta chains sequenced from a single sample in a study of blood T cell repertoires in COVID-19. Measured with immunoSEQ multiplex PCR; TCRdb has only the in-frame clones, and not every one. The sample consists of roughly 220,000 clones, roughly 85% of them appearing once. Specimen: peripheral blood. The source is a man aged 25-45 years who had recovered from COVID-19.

DNA for the CDR3: TGTGCCAGCAGTTCCGCACCCGGCGGGGAGCTGTTTTTT. It codes for CASSSAPGGELFF. The V gene is TRBV5-5, the J gene TRBJ2-2; D ambiguous. Germline V gives CDR1 SGHKS, CDR2 YYEKEE (reference sequence). The CDR3 has 13 amino acids. The V gene lost 5 bases and the J gene lost 7 bases, with 12 bases spanning the gap.

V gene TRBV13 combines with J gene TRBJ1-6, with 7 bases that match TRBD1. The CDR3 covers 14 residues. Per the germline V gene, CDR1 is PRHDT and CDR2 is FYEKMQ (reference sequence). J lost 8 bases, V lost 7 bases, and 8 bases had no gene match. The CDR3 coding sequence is TGTGCCAGCACCTCACAGGGGTGGCATTCACCCCTCCACTTT. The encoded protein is CASTSQGWHSPLHF.

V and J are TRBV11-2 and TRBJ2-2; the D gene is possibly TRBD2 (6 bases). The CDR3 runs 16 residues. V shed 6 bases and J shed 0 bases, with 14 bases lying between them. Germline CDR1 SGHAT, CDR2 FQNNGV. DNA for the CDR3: TGTGCCAGCAGTTCCGCCGGGACTCCGAACACCGGGGAGCTGTTTTTT. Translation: CASSSAGTPNTGELFF.

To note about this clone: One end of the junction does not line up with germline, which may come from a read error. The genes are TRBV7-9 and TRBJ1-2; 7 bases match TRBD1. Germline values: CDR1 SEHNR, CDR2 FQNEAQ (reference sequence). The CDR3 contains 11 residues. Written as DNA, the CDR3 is TGTGCCAGCAGCCCGGACAGGCCCCCACACTTC. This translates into CASSPDRPPHF.

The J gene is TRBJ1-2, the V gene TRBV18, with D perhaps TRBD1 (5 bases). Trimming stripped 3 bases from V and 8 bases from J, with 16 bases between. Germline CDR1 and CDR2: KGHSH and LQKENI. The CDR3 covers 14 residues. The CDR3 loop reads CASSPGDAGWGYTF. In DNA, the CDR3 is TGTGCCAGCTCACCCGGGGACGCGGGATGGGGCTACACCTTC.

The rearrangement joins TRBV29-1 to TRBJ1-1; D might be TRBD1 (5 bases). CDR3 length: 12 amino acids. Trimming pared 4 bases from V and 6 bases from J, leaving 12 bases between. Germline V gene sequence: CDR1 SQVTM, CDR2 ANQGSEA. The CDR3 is CSVGGGKAEAFF. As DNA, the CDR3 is TGCAGCGTTGGCGGGGGTAAGGCTGAAGCTTTCTTT.

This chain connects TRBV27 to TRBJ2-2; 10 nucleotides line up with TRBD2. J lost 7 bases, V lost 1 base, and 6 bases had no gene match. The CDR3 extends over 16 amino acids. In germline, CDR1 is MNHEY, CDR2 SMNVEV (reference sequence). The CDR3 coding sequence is TGTGCCAGCAGTTTATATCCTAGCGGGGGAATCGGGGAGCTGTTTTTT. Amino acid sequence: CASSLYPSGGIGELFF.

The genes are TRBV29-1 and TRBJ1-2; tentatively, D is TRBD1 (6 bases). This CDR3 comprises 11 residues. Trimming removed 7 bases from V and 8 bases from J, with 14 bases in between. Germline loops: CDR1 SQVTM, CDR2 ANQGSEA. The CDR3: CSAQGGRGYTF. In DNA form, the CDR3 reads TGCAGCGCTCAAGGGGGTAGGGGCTACACCTTC.

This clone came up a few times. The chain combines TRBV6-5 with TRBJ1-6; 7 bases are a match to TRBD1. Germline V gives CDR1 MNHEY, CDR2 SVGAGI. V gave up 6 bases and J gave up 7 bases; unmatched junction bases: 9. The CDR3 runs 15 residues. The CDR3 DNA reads TGTGCCAGCAGGCCTCTCGGGACAGCAAATTCACCCCTCCACTTT. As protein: CASRPLGTANSPLHF.

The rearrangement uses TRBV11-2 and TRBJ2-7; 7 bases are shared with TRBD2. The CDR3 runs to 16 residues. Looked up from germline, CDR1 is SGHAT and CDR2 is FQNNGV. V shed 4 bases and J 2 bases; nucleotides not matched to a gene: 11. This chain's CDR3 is CASSWGGVGLTYEQYF. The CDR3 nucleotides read TGTGCCAGCAGCTGGGGGGGAGTCGGGCTGACCTACGAGCAGTACTTC.

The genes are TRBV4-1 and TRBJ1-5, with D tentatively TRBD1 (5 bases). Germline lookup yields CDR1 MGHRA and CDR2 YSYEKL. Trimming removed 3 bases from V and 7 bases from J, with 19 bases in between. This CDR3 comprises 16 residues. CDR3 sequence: CASSHATGTPRQPQHF. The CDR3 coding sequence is TGCGCCAGCAGCCATGCTACCGGGACTCCGAGGCAGCCCCAGCATTTT.

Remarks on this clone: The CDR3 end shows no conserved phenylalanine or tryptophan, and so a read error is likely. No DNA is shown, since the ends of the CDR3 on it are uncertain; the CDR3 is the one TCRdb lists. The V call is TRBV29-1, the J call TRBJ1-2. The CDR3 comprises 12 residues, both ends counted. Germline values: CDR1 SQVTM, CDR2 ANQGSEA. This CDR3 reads CSVSGVRAGETR.

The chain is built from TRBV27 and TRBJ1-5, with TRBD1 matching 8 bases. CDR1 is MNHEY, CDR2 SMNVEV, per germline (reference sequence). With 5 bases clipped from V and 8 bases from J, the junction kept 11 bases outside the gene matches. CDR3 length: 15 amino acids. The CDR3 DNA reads TGTGCCAGCAGTACCTTGGACAGGGTCGGTAAGCCCCAGCATTTT. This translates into CASSTLDRVGKPQHF.

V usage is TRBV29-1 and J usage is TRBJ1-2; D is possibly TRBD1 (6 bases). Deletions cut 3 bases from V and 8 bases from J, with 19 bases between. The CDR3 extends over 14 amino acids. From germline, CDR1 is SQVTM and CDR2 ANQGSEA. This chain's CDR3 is CSVETGLSSGGYTF. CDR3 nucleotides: TGCAGCGTTGAGACAGGCCTAAGTTCCGGGGGCTACACCTTC.

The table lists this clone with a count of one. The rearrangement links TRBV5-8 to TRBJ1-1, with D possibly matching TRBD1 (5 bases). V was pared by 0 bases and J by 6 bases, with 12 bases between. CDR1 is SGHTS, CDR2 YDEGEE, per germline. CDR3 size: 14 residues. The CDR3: CASSLAPGRAEAFF. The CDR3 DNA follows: TGTGCCAGCAGCTTGGCCCCAGGGAGGGCTGAAGCTTTCTTT.

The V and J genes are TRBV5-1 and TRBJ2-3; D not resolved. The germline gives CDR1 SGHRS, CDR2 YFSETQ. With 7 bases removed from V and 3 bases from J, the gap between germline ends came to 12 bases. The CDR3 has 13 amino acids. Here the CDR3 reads CASRFSETDTQYF. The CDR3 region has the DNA TGCGCCAGCCGTTTCTCGGAGACAGATACGCAGTATTTT. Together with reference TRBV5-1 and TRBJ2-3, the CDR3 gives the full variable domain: KAGVTQTPRYLIKTRGQQVTLSCSPISGHRSVSWYQQTPGQGLQFLFEYFSETQRNKGNFPGRFSGRQFSNSRSEMNVSTLELGDSALYLCASRFSETDTQYFGPGTRLTVL.

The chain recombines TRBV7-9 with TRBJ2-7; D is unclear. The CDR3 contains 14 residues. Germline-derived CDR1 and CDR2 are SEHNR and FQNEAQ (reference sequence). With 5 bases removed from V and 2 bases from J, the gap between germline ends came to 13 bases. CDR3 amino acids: CASSPKSATYEQYF. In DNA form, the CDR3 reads TGTGCCAGCAGCCCTAAATCTGCGACCTACGAGCAGTACTTC. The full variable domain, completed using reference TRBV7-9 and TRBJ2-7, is DTGVSQNPRHKITKRGQNVTFRCDPISEHNRLYWYRQTLGQGPEFLTYFQNEAQLEKSRLLSDRFSAERPKGSFSTLEIQRTEQGDSAMYLCASSPKSATYEQYFGPGTRLTVT.

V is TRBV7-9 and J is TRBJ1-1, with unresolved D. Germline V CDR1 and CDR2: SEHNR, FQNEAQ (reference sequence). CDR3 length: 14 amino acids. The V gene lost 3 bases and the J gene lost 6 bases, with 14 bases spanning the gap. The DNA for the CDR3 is TGTGCCAGCAGCTTGAAGGGAGGCCGGGCTGAAGCTTTCTTT. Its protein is CASSLKGGRAEAFF. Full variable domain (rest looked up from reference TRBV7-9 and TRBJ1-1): DTGVSQNPRHKITKRGQNVTFRCDPISEHNRLYWYRQTLGQGPEFLTYFQNEAQLEKSRLLSDRFSAERPKGSFSTLEIQRTEQGDSAMYLCASSLKGGRAEAFFGQGTRLTVV.

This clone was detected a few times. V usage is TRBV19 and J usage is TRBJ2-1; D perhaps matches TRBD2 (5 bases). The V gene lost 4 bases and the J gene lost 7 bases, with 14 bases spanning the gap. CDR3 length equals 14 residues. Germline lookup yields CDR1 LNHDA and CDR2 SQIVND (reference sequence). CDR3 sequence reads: CASSRVGVENEQFF. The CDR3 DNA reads TGTGCCAGTAGTAGGGTCGGGGTCGAAAATGAGCAGTTCTTC.

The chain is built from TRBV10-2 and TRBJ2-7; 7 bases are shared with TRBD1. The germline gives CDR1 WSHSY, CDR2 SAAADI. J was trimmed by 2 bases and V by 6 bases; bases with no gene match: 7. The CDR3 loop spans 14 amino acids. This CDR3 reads CASSYRQGAYEQYF. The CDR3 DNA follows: TGCGCCAGCAGCTATCGACAGGGAGCCTACGAGCAGTACTTC.

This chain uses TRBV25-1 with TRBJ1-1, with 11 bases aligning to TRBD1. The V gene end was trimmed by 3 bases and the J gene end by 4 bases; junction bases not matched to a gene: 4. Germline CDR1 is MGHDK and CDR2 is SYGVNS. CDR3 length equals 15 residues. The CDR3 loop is CASSDPGTGGTEAFF. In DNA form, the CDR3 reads TGTGCCAGCAGTGATCCCGGGACAGGGGGCACTGAAGCTTTCTTT. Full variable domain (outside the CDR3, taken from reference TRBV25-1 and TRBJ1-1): EADIYQTPRYLVIGTGKKITLECSQTMGHDKMYWYQQDPGMELHLIHYSYGVNSTEKGDLSSESTVSRIRTEHFPLTLESARPSHTSQYLCASSDPGTGGTEAFFGQGTRLTVV.

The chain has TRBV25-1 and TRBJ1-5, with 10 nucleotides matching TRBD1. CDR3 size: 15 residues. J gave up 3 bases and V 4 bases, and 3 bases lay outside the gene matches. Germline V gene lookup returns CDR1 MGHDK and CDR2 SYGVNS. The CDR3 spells CASSATGGDNQPQHF. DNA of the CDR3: TGTGCCAGCAGTGCGACAGGGGGCGACAATCAGCCCCAGCATTTT.

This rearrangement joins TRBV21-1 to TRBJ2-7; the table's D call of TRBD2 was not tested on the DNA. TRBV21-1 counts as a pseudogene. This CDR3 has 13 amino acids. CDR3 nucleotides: TGTGCCAGCGGAGAGGGCCCCTCCTACGAGCAGTACTTC. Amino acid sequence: CASGEGPSYEQYF.

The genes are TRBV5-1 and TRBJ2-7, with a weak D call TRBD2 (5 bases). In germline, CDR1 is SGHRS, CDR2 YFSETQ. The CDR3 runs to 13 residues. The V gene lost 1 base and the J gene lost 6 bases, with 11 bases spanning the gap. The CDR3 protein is CASSLSEDLEQYF. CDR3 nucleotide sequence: TGCGCCAGCAGCTTGTCGGAGGATCTCGAGCAGTACTTC.

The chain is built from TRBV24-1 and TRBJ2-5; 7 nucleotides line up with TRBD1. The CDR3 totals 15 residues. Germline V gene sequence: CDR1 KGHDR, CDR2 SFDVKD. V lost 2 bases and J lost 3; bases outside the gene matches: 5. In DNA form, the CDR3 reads TGTGCCACCAGTGATTCGGCCACAGGGGAAGAGACCCAGTACTTC. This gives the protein CATSDSATGEETQYF.

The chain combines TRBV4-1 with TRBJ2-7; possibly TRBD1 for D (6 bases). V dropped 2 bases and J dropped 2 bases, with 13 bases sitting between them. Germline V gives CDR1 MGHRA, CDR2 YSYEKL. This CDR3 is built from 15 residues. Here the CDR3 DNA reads TGCGCCAGCAGCCAATTGAACAGGGCCGCCTACGAGCAGTACTTC. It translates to CASSQLNRAAYEQYF.

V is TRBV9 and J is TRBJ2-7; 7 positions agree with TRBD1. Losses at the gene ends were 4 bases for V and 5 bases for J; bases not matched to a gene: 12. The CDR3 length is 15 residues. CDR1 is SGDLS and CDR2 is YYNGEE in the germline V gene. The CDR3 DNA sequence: TGTGCCAGCAGCCCTCGGAACAGGGGCTTCCACGAGCAGTACTTC. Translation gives CASSPRNRGFHEQYF.

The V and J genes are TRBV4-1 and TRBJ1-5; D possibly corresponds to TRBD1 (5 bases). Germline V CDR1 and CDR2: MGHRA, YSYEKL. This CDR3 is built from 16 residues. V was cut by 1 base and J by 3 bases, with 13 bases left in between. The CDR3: CASSQGQGLINQPQHF. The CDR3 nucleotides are TGCGCCAGCAGCCAAGGGCAGGGCCTGATCAATCAGCCCCAGCATTTT.

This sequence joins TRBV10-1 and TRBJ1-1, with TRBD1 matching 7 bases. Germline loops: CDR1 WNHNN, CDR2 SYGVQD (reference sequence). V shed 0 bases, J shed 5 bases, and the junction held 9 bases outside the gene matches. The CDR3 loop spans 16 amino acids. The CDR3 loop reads CASSESRGTGETEAFF. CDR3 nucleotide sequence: TGCGCCAGCAGTGAGTCGAGGGGAACAGGGGAAACTGAAGCTTTCTTT.